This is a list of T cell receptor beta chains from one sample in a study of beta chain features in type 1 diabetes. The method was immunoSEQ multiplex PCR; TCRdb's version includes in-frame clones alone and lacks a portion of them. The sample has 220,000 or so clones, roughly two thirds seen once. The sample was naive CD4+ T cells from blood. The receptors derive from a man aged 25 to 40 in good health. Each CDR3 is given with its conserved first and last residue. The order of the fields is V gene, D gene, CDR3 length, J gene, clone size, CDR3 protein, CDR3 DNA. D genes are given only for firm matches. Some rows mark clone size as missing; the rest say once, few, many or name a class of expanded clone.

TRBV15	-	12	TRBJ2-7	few	CATSRAGYEQYF	TGTGCCACCAGCAGAGCGGGTTACGAGCAGTACTTC
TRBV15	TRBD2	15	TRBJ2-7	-	CATSRFGSKGLEQYF	TGTGCCACCAGCAGATTCGGAAGTAAGGGACTAGAGCAGTACTTC
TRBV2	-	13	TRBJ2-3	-	CASAQESTDTQYF	TGTGCCAGCGCTCAGGAGAGCACAGATACGCAGTATTTT
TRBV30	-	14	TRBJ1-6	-	CAWRRQYSNSPLHF	TGTGCCTGGAGGCGGCAATACTCGAATTCACCCCTCCACTTT
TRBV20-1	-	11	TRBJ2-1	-	CSARVLGEQFF	TGCAGTGCTAGAGTGTTGGGTGAGCAGTTCTTC
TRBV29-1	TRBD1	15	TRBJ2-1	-	CSVEDRWTGNNEQFF	TGCAGCGTTGAAGATCGGTGGACAGGTAACAATGAGCAGTTCTTC
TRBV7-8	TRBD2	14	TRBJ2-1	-	CASMRTSGSNEQFF	TGTGCCAGCATGAGGACTAGCGGGAGTAATGAGCAGTTCTTC
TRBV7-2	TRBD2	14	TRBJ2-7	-	CASSPLLAGEKQYF	TGTGCCAGCAGCCCCTTACTAGCGGGAGAAAAGCAGTACTTC
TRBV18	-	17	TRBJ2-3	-	CASSPPGWLGGTDTQYF	TGTGCCAGCTCACCACCAGGGTGGTTGGGTGGCACAGATACGCAGTATTTT
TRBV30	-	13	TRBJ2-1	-	CAWSSDSYNEQFF	TGTGCCTGGAGCTCGGACAGCTACAATGAGCAGTTCTTC
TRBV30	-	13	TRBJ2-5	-	CAWSGGLQETQYF	TGTGCCTGGAGTGGGGGACTCCAAGAGACCCAGTACTTC
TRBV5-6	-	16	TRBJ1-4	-	CASSLDGLGGSEKLFF	TGTGCCAGCAGCTTGGACGGCCTCGGAGGGTCTGAAAAACTGTTTTTT
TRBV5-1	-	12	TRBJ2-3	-	CASNARGDTQYF	TGCGCCAGCAACGCACGGGGGGATACGCAGTATTTT
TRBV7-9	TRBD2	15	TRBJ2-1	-	CASTRPGREANEQFF	TGTGCCAGCACCCGACCGGGACGGGAGGCCAATGAGCAGTTCTTC